The 13 T cell receptor beta chains reported below all come from one sample, sequenced in a study of blood T cell repertoires in COVID-19. TCRdb's copy holds only in-frame clones and misses some; the assay was immunoSEQ multiplex PCR. Here the sample spans 250,000 to 300,000 clones, approximately 90% being singletons. Sequencing used PBMCs or T cells enriched from blood (not recorded which). Every receptor here comes from a man aged 35 to 55 who had recovered from COVID-19.

This clone was picked up one time. The gene calls are TRBV10-2 and TRBJ2-7, with 8 positions matching TRBD1. The CDR3 is 15 residues long. In germline, CDR1 is WSHSY, CDR2 SAAADI. V shed 1 base, J shed 9 bases, and the junction held 11 bases outside the gene matches. Here the CDR3 reads CASSELSGGNWVQYF. DNA for the CDR3: TGCGCCAGCAGTGAGTTGTCAGGGGGCAATTGGGTGCAGTACTTC.

This clone came up once. The chain employs TRBV5-1 and TRBJ2-3; 11 nucleotides line up with TRBD2. CDR3 length: 15 residues. Germline CDR1 SGHRS, CDR2 YFSETQ. The V and J ends lost 6 bases and 5 bases, in that order; junction bases with no gene match: 8. CDR3 coding DNA: TGCGCCAGCATAGACCTAGCGGGGGGTTTAGATACGCAGTATTTT. Residues: CASIDLAGGLDTQYF.

This clone was seen once. The chain links TRBV11-2 to TRBJ1-5; the D gene is possibly TRBD1 (5 bases). CDR1 and CDR2 (germline): SGHAT, FQNNGV. The germline V and J ends were trimmed by 5 bases and 4 bases, with 9 bases remaining between them. The CDR3 consists of 13 residues. CDR3 coding DNA: TGTGCCAGCAGCCCTGACAGAAATCAGCCCCAGCATTTT. Protein sequence: CASSPDRNQPQHF. Drawing the rest from reference TRBV11-2 and TRBJ1-5, the complete variable domain is EAGVAQSPRYKIIEKRQSVAFWCNPISGHATLYWYQQILGQGPKLLIQFQNNGVVDDSQLPKDRFSAERLKGVDSTLKIQPAKLEDSAVYLCASSPDRNQPQHFGDGTRLSIL.

The chain combines TRBV7-9 with TRBJ2-1, with TRBD1 matching 7 bases. Germline trimming cut 1 base from V and 9 bases from J; bases unmatched to any gene: 9. Per germline, CDR1 SEHNR and CDR2 FQNEAQ (reference sequence). This CDR3 is built from 15 residues. The CDR3 region has the DNA TGTGCCAGCAGCTTAGGACGACAGGGCATAGGTGAGCAGTTCTTC. Translated: CASSLGRQGIGEQFF.

There are a few counts of this clone. The chain carries TRBV7-9 and TRBJ2-7, with 8 bases matching TRBD1. CDR3 length: 15 residues. Germline CDR1 reads SEHNR; CDR2 reads FQNEAQ (reference sequence). J lost 4 bases, V lost 6 bases, and 11 bases had no gene match. The CDR3 region is CASRPKTGAVYEQYF. The CDR3 region has the DNA TGTGCCAGCAGACCCAAGACAGGGGCTGTATACGAGCAGTACTTC.

The genes are TRBV6-5 and TRBJ2-7; 10 bases line up with TRBD1. Looked up from germline, CDR1 is MNHEY and CDR2 is SVGAGI. V dropped 5 bases and J dropped 7; count of bases not matched to a gene: 11. There are 15 residues in the CDR3. The CDR3 bases are TGTGCCAGCAGTCGAACCGGGACAGGGGTCAAAGAGCAGTACTTC. Amino acids: CASSRTGTGVKEQYF.

The chain employs TRBV9 and TRBJ2-1; 7 bases agree with TRBD2. This CDR3 has 15 residues. The germline V gene encodes CDR1 SGDLS and CDR2 YYNGEE. With 3 bases clipped from V and 6 bases from J, the junction kept 9 bases outside the gene matches. DNA for the CDR3: TGTGCCAGCAGCGGGTGGGGCGGGAGCGGCAATGAGCAGTTCTTC. Amino acid sequence: CASSGWGGSGNEQFF.

This chain links TRBV5-6 with TRBJ2-7, with TRBD2 identical over 7 bases. The CDR3 consists of 14 residues. J gave up 0 bases and V 2 bases, and 2 bases lay outside the gene matches. Germline lookup yields CDR1 SGHDT and CDR2 YYEEEE. The CDR3 sequence: CASSLGGSSYEQYF. The CDR3 DNA reads as TGTGCCAGCAGCTTAGGCGGGAGCTCCTACGAGCAGTACTTC.

This chain links TRBV27 with TRBJ1-1; the D gene is possibly TRBD1 (6 bases). CDR3 length: 15 amino acids. V was cut by 5 bases and J by 5 bases, with 18 bases left in between. In germline, CDR1 is MNHEY, CDR2 SMNVEV (reference sequence). CDR3 in amino acids: CASSPPDRSWTEAFF. The CDR3 DNA reads TGTGCCAGCAGTCCCCCGGACAGAAGTTGGACTGAAGCTTTCTTT.

The chain links TRBV27 to TRBJ1-2, with D tentatively TRBD1 (5 bases). In germline, CDR1 is MNHEY, CDR2 SMNVEV (reference sequence). With 2 bases removed from V and 3 bases from J, the gap between germline ends came to 10 bases. CDR3 length equals 14 residues. This CDR3 reads CASSLRGGDYGYTF. The DNA of the CDR3 is TGTGCCAGCAGTTTACGCGGGGGAGACTATGGCTACACCTTC.

V gene TRBV28 combines with J gene TRBJ2-3, with D possibly TRBD2 on 5 matching bases. CDR1 MDHEN and CDR2 SYDVKM come from the germline V gene. This CDR3 spans 18 amino acids. Trimming removed 4 bases from V and 2 bases from J, with 22 bases in between. The CDR3 bases are TGTGCCAGCAGTTACCCCAGAGGGTTGGCGCCCAACACAGATACGCAGTATTTT. It encodes CASSYPRGLAPNTDTQYF.

DNA of the CDR3: TGTGCCAGCAGTTTGATAATGACTAGCGGGGGGGCCGTGATAGGAGATACGCAGTATTTT. Residues: CASSLIMTSGGAVIGDTQYF. The V gene is TRBV27, the J gene TRBJ2-3, with 14 bases fitting TRBD2. This CDR3 has 20 amino acids. The V gene end was trimmed by 3 bases and the J gene end by 5 bases; junction bases not matched to a gene: 16. Germline CDR1 is MNHEY and CDR2 is SMNVEV (reference sequence).

This clone has a single count. The genes are TRBV11-3 and TRBJ1-2; 7 bases map to TRBD1. This CDR3 region has 12 residues. In germline, CDR1 is SGHNT, CDR2 YENEEA. Trimming removed 4 bases from V and 8 bases from J; junction bases left unmatched: 4. CDR3 sequence: CASSYHRGGYTF. The CDR3 region has the DNA TGTGCCAGCAGCTACCACAGGGGCGGCTACACCTTC.